The 4 T cell receptor beta chains given below trace back to one sample, sequenced in a study of blood T cell repertoires in COVID-19 (TCRdb year 2020). The library was prepared using the immunoSEQ multiplex PCR assay. Imported from immuneACCESS, the table was reduced by TCRdb to in-frame sequences with V and J called. These copies leave out some clones; in studies compared against another copy, an unresolved V gene accounts for under half, and the cause of the remainder is not known. In this sample the table shows about 470,000 clones, 75% to 90% of which occur a single time. The ten largest clones take up roughly 0.72% of the sample. The material sequenced was PBMCs or T cells enriched from blood (not recorded which). Every receptor here comes from a woman younger than 30 who had recovered from COVID-19.

The chain employs TRBV30 and TRBJ1-2; tentatively, D is TRBD1 (6 bases). The germline V and J ends were trimmed by 2 bases and 8 bases, with 18 bases remaining between them. Germline values: CDR1 GTSNPN, CDR2 SVGIG (reference sequence). This CDR3 contains 14 residues. The CDR3 nucleotides read TGTGCCTGGAGTTTAACCAGGGGATCGGGGGGCTACACCTTC. As protein: CAWSLTRGSGGYTF.

The chain employs TRBV7-9 and TRBJ1-1; D ambiguous. V lost 1 base and J lost 11, with 14 bases in between. The CDR3 extends over 13 amino acids. CDR1 and CDR2 (germline): SEHNR, FQNEAQ (reference sequence). The CDR3 loop reads CASSLDMRRGAFF. The CDR3 region has the DNA TGTGCCAGCAGCTTAGACATGAGGCGCGGGGCTTTCTTT.

The chain carries TRBV30 and TRBJ2-2; the D is unclear. The CDR3 totals 12 residues. Germline V gene lookup returns CDR1 GTSNPN and CDR2 SVGIG (reference sequence). Trimming pared 3 bases from V and 1 base from J, leaving 3 bases between. The CDR3 here is CAWSRNTGELFF. The CDR3 nucleotides are TGTGCCTGGAGCCGGAACACCGGGGAGCTGTTTTTT.

V is TRBV5-1 and J is TRBJ2-5, with TRBD1 identical over 8 bases. Germline CDR1 is SGHRS and CDR2 is YFSETQ. The CDR3 has 18 amino acids. V was clipped by 4 bases and J by 4 bases; unmatched bases: 18. The CDR3, as DNA: TGCGCCAGCAGCCTGATTAAAGGGGGTGCAGGGGGCGGAGAGACCCAGTACTTC. Protein: CASSLIKGGAGGGETQYF.